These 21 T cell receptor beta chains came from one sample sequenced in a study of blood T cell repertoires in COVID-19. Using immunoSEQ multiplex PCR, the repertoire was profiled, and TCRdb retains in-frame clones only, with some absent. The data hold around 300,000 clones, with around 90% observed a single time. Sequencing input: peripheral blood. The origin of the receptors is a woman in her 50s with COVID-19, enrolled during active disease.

The CDR3 sequence: CASSASSGGKQFF. CDR3 bases: TGTGCCAGCAGCGCCTCTTCCGGGGGGAAGCAGTTCTTC. The chain employs TRBV3-1 (or the pseudogene TRBV3-2) and TRBJ2-1; 7 bases match TRBD2. Germline CDR1 reads LGHDT; CDR2 reads YNNKEL (reference sequence). The V segment lost 5 bases and the J segment 11 bases; nucleotides outside the gene matches: 9. This CDR3 region has 13 residues.

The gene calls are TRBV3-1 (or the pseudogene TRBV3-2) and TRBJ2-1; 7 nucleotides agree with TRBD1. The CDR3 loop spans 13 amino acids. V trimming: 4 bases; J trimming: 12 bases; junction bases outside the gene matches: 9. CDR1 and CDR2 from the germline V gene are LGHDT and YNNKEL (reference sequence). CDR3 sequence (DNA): TGTGCCAGCAGCCTTTTTGAGACAGGGACGCAGTTCTTC. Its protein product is CASSLFETGTQFF.

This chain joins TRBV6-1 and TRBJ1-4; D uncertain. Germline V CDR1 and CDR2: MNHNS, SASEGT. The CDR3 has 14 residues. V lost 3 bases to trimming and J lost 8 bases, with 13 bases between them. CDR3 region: CASSEAYYGEKLFF. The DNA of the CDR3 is TGTGCCAGCAGTGAGGCTTACTATGGGGAAAAACTGTTTTTT.

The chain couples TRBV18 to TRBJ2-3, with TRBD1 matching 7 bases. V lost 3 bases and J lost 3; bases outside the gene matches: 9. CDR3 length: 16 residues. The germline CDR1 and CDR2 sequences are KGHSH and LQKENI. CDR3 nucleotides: TGTGCCAGCTCACCTCAGACAGGGATTGATACAGATACGCAGTATTTT. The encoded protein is CASSPQTGIDTDTQYF.

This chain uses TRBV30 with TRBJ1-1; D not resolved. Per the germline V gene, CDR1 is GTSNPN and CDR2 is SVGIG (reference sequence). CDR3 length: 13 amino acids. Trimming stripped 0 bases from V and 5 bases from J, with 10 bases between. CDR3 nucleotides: TGTGCCTGGAGTGTACGGGGTGTAACTGAAGCTTTCTTT. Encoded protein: CAWSVRGVTEAFF.

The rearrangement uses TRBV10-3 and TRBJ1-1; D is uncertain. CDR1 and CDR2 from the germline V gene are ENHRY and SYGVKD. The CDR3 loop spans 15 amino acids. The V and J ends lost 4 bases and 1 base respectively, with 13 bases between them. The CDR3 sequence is CAISGKEARNTEAFF. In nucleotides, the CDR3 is TGTGCCATCAGTGGTAAGGAGGCAAGGAACACTGAAGCTTTCTTT.

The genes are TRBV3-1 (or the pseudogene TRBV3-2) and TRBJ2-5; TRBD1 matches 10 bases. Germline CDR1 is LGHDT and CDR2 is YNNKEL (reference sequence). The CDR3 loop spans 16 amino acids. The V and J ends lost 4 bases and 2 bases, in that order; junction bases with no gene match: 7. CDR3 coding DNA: TGTGCCAGCAGCCCATTTGGGACAGGGGCTCAAGAGACCCAGTACTTC. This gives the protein CASSPFGTGAQETQYF.

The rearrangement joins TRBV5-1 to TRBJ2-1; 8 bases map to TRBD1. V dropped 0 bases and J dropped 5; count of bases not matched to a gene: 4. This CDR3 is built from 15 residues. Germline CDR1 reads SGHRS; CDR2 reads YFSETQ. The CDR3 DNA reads TGCGCCAGCAGCTTGGGGACAGGGCGGGACAATGAGCAGTTCTTC. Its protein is CASSLGTGRDNEQFF.

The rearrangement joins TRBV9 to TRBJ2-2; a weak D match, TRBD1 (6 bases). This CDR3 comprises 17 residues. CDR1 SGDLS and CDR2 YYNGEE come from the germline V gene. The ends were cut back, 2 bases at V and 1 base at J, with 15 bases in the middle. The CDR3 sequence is CASSVGNRVRNTGELFF. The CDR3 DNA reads TGTGCCAGCAGCGTTGGAAACAGGGTGAGGAACACCGGGGAGCTGTTTTTT.

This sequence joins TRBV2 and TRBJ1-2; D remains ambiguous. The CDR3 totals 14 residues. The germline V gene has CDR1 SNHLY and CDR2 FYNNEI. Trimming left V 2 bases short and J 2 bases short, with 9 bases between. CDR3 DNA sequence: TGTGCCAGCAGTGAACGGGAGGGCAACTATGGCTACACCTTC. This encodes CASSEREGNYGYTF.

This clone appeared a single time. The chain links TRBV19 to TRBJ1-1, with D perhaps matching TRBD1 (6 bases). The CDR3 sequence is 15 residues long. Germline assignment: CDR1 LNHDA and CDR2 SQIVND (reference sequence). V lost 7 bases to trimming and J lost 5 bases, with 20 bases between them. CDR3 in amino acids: CASTTLGHAWTEAFF. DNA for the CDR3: TGTGCCAGTACTACTCTGGGACACGCTTGGACTGAAGCTTTCTTT.

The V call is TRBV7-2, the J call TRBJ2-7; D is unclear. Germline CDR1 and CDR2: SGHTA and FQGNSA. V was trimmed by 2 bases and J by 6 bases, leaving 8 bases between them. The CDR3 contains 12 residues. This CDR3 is CASSLFTGEQYF. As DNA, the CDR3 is TGTGCCAGCAGCTTATTCACGGGCGAGCAGTACTTC.

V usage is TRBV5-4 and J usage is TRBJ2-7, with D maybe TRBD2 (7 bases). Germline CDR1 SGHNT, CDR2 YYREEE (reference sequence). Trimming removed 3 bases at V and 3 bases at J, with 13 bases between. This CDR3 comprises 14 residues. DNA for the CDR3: TGTGCCAGCAGCTCAGGGAGGGGGGTCTACGAGCAGTACTTC. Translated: CASSSGRGVYEQYF.

Written as DNA, the CDR3 is TGTGCCAGCACCGTAGCAGAGACCCAGTACTTC. This sequence encodes CASTVAETQYF. This chain joins TRBV3-1 (or the pseudogene TRBV3-2) and TRBJ2-5, with D uncertain. CDR3 size: 11 residues. V dropped 7 bases and J dropped 4 bases, with 7 bases sitting between them. Germline assignment: CDR1 LGHDT and CDR2 YNNKEL (reference sequence).

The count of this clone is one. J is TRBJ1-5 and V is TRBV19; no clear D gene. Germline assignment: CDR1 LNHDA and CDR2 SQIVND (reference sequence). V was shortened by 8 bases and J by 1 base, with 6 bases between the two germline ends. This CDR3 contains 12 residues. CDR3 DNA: TGTGCCAGTCCCTACAGCAATCAGCCCCAGCATTTT. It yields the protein CASPYSNQPQHF.

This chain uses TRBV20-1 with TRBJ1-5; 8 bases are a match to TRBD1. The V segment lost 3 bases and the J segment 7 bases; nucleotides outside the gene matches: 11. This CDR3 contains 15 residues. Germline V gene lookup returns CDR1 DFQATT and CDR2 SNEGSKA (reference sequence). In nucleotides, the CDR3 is TGCAGTGCTAGTCCCAATTCAGGGGGCGGGCAGCCCCAGCATTTT. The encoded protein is CSASPNSGGGQPQHF.

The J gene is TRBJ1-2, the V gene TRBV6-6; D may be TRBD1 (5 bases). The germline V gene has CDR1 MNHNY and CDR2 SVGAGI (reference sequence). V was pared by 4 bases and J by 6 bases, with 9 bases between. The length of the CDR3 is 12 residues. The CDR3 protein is CASSWGGDGYTF. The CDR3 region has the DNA TGTGCCAGCAGTTGGGGCGGGGATGGCTACACCTTC.

CDR3 residues: CASSFVGQGSYEQYF. The CDR3 DNA reads as TGTGCCAGCAGCTTTGTCGGACAGGGAAGCTACGAGCAGTACTTC. The rearrangement joins TRBV7-2 to TRBJ2-7; 8 bases map to TRBD1. The CDR3 runs 15 residues. The junction had 7 bases not matched to a gene; V was cut back by 3 bases and J by 3 bases. The germline gives CDR1 SGHTA, CDR2 FQGNSA.

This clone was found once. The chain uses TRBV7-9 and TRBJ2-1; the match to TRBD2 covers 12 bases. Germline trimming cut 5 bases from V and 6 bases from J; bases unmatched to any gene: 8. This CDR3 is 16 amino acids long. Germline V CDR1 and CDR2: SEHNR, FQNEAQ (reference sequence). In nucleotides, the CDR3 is TGTGCCAGCAGCCCTCGACTAGCGGGAGCTATCAATGAGCAGTTCTTC. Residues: CASSPRLAGAINEQFF. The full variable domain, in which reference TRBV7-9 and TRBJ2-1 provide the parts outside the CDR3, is DTGVSQNPRHKITKRGQNVTFRCDPISEHNRLYWYRQTLGQGPEFLTYFQNEAQLEKSRLLSDRFSAERPKGSFSTLEIQRTEQGDSAMYLCASSPRLAGAINEQFFGPGTRLTVL.

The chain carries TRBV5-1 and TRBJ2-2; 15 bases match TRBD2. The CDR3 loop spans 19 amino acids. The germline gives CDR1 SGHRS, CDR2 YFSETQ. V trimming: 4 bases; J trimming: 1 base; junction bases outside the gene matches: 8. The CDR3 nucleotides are TGCGCCAGCAGCCCCGGACTAGCGGGAGGGCCGAGGAACACCGGGGAGCTGTTTTTT. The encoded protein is CASSPGLAGGPRNTGELFF.

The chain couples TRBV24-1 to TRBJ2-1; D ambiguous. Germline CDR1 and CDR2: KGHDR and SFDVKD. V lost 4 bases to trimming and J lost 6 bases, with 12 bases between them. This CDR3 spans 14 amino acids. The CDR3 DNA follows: TGTGCCACCAGTGACCCTGTAGGCGGCAATGAGCAGTTCTTC. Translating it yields CATSDPVGGNEQFF.